This TCR beta chain derives from a study of CD8+CD57+ T cells in acquired aplastic anemia. On the study more broadly: Each DNA sample taken from sorted CD4+ and CD8+ cells came to 3 to 4 ug on average.

Trimming pared 3 bases from V and 1 base from J, leaving 10 bases between. This CDR3 is 14 amino acids long. CDR1 and CDR2 (germline): SGHRS, YFSETQ. CDR3 and TCR beta VDJ profiling relied on genomic DNA as the template. A single record per CDR3 protein comes from TCRdb applying MiXCR to the reads. In the table there are under 200,000 distinct CDR3 sequences, roughly 50% of which are singletons. This clonotype came up many times. All sequencing subjects had displayed CD8+CD57+ cell expansion on flow cytometry. Patients, without exception, had severe acquired aplastic anemia. No patient had been given any therapy when blood was sampled.

The sample taken for sequencing was sorted CD4+, CD8+, or CD8+CD57+ T cells (not recorded which) from PBMCs. V and J are TRBV5-1 and TRBJ1-1, with D possibly being TRBD1 (5 bases). The sequence derives from a human donor with aplastic anemia. CDR3 sequence: CASSYGQRNTEAFF. The CDR3 DNA follows: TGCGCCAGCAGCTACGGACAAAGGAACACTGAAGCTTTCTTT.